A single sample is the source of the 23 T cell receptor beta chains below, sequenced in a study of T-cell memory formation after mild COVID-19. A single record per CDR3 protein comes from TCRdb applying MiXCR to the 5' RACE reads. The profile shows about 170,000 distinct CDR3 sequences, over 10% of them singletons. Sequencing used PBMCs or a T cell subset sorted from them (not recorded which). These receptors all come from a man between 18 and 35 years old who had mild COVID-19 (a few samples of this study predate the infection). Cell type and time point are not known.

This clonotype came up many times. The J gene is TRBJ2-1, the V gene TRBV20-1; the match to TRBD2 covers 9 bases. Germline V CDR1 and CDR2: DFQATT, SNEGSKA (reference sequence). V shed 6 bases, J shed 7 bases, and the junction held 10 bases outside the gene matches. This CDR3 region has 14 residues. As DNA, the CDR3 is TGCAGTGCCTTAGGGCTAGCGGGATCAAATGAGCAGTTCTTC. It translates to CSALGLAGSNEQFF.

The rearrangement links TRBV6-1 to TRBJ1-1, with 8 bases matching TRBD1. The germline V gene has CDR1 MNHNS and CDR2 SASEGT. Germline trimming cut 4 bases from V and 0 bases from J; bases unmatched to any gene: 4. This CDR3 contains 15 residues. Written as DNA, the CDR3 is TGTGCCAGCAGTGGACGACAGGGGATGAACACTGAAGCTTTCTTT. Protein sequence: CASSGRQGMNTEAFF.

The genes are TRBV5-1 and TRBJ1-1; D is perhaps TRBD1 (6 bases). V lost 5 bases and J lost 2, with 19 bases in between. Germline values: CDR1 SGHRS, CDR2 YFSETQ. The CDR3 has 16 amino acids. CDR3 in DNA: TGCGCCAGCAGTTATACCCCGACAGGCGGTAACACTGAAGCTTTCTTT. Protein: CASSYTPTGGNTEAFF.

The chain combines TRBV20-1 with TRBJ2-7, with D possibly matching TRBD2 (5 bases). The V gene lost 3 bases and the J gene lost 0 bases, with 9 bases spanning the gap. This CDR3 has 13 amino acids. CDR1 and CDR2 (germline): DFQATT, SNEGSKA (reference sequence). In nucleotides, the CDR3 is TGCAGTGCTAGTGAGGGAATCTCCTACGAGCAGTACGTC. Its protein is CSASEGISYEQYV.

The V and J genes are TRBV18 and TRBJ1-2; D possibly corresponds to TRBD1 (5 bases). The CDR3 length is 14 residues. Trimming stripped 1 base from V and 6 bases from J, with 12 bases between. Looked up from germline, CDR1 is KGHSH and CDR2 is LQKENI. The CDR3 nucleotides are TGTGCCAGCTCACCACTATTAGGGGACCATGGCTACACCTTC. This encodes CASSPLLGDHGYTF.

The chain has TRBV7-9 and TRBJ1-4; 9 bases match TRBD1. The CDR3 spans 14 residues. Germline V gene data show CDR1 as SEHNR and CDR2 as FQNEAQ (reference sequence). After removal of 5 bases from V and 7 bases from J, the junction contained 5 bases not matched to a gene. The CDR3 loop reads CASSPGTGIEKLFF. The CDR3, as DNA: TGTGCCAGCAGCCCTGGGACAGGGATTGAAAAACTGTTTTTT.

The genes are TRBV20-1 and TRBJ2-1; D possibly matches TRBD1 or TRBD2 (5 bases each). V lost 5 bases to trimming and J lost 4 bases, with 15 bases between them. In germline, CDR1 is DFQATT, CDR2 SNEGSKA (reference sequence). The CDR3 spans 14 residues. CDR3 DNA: TGCAGTGCTGGTTCGGGACCACCTTACAATGAGCAGTTCTTC. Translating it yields CSAGSGPPYNEQFF.

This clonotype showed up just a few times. The CDR3 bases are TGTGCCTGGTATAGGACAGAAGGGGGCTACACCTTC. Its translation: CAWYRTEGGYTF. This chain uses TRBV30 with TRBJ1-2; TRBD1 might be the D (6 bases). CDR3 length: 12 residues. Germline assignment: CDR1 GTSNPN and CDR2 SVGIG (reference sequence). V was shortened by 5 bases and J by 8 bases, with 15 bases between the two germline ends.

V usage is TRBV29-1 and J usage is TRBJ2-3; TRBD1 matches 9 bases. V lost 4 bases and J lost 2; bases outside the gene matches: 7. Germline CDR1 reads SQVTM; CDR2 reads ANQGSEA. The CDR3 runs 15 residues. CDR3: CSVALGTGYTDTQYF. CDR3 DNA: TGCAGCGTTGCCCTCGGGACAGGGTACACAGATACGCAGTATTTT.

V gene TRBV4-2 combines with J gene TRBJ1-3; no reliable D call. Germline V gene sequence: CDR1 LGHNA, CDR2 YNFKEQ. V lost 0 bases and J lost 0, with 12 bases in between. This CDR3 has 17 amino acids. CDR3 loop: CASSQEPPRGSGNTIYF. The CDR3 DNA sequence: TGTGCCAGCAGCCAAGAACCCCCCCGAGGCTCTGGAAACACCATATATTTT.

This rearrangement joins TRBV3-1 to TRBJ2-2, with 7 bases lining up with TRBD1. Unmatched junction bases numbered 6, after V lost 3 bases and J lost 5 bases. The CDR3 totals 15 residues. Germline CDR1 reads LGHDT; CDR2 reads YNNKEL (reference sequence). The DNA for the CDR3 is TGTGCCAGCAGCCACTCCAGGGGGTTAACCGGGGAGCTGTTTTTT. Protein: CASSHSRGLTGELFF.

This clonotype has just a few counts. In DNA, the CDR3 is TGTGCCAGCAGTCCGACAGTGGGTCATACAGATACGCAGTATTTT. Translation: CASSPTVGHTDTQYF. The chain has TRBV3-1 and TRBJ2-3; D might be TRBD1 (5 bases). Deletions cut 6 bases from V and 3 bases from J, with 16 bases between. CDR1 and CDR2 from the germline V gene are LGHDT and YNNKEL (reference sequence). CDR3 length equals 15 residues.

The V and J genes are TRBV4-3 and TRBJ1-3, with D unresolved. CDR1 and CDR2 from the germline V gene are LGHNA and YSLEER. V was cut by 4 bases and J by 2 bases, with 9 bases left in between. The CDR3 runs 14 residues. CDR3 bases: TGCGCCAGCAGCCCAGACAACCCTGGAAACACCATATATTTT. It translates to CASSPDNPGNTIYF.

In DNA form, the CDR3 reads TGTGCCAGCAGTTTTCCGGGACATATCACAGATACGCAGTATTTT. It is translated as CASSFPGHITDTQYF. The V and J genes are TRBV27 and TRBJ2-3; D may be TRBD1 (6 bases). The CDR3 runs to 15 residues. Trimming left V 3 bases short and J 2 bases short, with 12 bases between. The germline V gene has CDR1 MNHEY and CDR2 SMNVEV (reference sequence).

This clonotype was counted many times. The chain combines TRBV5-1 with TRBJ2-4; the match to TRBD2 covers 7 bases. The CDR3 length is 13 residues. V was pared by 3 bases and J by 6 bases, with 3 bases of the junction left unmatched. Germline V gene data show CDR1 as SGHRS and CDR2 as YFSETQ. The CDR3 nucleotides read TGCGCCAGCAGCTCTGGCGGGGGAAACATTCAGTACTTC. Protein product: CASSSGGGNIQYF.

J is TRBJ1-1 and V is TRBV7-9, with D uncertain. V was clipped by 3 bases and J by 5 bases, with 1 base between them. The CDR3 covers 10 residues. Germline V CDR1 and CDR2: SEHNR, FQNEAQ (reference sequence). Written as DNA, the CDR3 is TGTGCCAGCAGCTTGACTGAAGCTTTCTTT. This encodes CASSLTEAFF.

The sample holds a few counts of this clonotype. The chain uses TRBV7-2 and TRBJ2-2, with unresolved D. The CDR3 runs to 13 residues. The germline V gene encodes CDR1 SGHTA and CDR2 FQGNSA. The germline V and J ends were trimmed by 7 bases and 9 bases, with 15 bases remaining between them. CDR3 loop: CASTHPWARELFF. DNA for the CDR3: TGTGCCAGCACCCACCCGTGGGCCAGGGAGCTGTTTTTT.

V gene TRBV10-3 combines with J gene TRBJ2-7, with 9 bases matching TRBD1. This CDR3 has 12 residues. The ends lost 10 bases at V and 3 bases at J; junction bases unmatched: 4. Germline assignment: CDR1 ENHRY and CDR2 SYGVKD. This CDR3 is CATLGQGYEQYV. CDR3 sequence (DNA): TGTGCCACCTTGGGACAGGGCTACGAGCAGTACGTC.

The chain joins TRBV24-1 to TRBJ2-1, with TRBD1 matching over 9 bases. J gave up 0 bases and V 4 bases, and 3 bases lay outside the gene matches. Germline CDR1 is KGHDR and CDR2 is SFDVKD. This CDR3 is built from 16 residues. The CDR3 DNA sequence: TGTGCCACCAGTGACGACAGGGGGGGCTCCTACAATGAGCAGTTCTTC. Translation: CATSDDRGGSYNEQFF.

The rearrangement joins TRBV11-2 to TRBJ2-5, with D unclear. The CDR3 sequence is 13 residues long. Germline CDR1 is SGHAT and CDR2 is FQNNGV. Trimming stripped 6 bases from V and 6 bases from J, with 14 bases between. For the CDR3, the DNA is TGTGCCAGCAGATCTCACGTCCGGAAGACCCAGTACTTC. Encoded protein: CASRSHVRKTQYF.

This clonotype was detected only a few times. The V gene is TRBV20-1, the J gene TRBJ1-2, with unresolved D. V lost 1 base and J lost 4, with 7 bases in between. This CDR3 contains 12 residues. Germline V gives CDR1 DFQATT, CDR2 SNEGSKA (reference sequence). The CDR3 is CSARVGVYGYTF. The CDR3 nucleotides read TGCAGTGCTAGAGTCGGAGTCTATGGCTACACCTTC.

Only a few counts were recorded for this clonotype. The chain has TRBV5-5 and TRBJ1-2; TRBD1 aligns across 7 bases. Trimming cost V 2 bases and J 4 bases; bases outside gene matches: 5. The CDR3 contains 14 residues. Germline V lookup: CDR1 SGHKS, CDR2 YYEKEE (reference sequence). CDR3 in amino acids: CASSFRDSLYGYTF. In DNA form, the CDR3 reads TGTGCCAGCAGCTTCCGGGACAGCCTCTATGGCTACACCTTC. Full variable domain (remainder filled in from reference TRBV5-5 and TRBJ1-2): DAGVTQSPTHLIKTRGQQVTLRCSPISGHKSVSWYQQVLGQGPQFIFQYYEKEERGRGNFPDRFSARQFPNYSSELNVNALLLGDSALYLCASSFRDSLYGYTFGSGTRLTVV.

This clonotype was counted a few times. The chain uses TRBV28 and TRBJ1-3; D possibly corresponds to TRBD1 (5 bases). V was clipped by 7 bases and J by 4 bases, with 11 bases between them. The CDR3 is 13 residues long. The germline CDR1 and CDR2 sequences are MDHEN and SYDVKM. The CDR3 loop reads CASIPQGGNTIYF. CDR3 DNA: TGTGCCAGCATTCCCCAGGGCGGAAACACCATATATTTT.